This T cell receptor (beta chain) was found in a study of CD8+ T cells in alopecia areata. Looked up from germline, CDR1 is SGHNT and CDR2 is YENEEA. This CDR3 comprises 13 residues. V lost 2 bases and J lost 7, with 11 bases in between. About this clone: Its antigen is currently unknown.

Treatment in this sample: oral pan-JAK inhibitor, 5-10 mg twice daily. Sequencing relied on a cDNA template that was reverse transcribed from extracted RNA. Sequencing used immunoSEQ multiplex PCR; TCRdb keeps in-frame clones, though not all of them. This sample has around 210,000 clones; 50% to 75% occur once, and the top ten carry about 4.2%. The study's findings and limits: Tofacitinib did not eliminate many expanded lesional clones from scalp or blood.

The chain has TRBV11-3 and TRBJ1-1; the D is unclear. The origin of this receptor is a human donor with alopecia areata. The sequencing used CD4+ T cells sorted from blood, collected at week 4, from a patient treated with tofacitinib. The CDR3 region has the DNA TGTGCCAGCAGCTTAACCCCGACGGTTGAAGCTTTCTTT. Protein: CASSLTPTVEAFF.